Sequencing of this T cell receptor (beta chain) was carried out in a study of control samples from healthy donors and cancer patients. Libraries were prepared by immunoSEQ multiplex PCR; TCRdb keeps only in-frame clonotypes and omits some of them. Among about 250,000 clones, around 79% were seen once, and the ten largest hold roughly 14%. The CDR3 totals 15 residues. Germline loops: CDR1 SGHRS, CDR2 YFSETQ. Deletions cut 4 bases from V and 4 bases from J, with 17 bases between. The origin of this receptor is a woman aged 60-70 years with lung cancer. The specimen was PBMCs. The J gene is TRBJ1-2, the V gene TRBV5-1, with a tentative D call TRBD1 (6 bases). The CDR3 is CASSMGAADIYGYTF. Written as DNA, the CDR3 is TGCGCCAGCAGCATGGGGGCGGCAGATATCTATGGCTACACCTTC.